This T cell receptor (beta chain) was obtained from a study of cytomegalovirus exposure and HLA in healthy donors. Clones were sequenced by immunoSEQ multiplex PCR, and TCRdb holds only the in-frame ones, with some missing. This sample carries some 140,000 clones, 86% of them seen once, and the ten largest clones take 20% to 25%. Donors were drawn from the roughly 120-subject validation cohort, separate from the approximately 700-subject first cohort. The germline V gene has CDR1 SNHLY and CDR2 FYNNEI. V lost 5 bases and J lost 5; bases outside the gene matches: 10. The CDR3 has 15 residues. The chain couples TRBV2 to TRBJ2-3; TRBD2 matches at 7 bases. The receptor was isolated from a man aged 18 to 29 in good health and CMV-seropositive. The sequencing sample was made of PBMCs. The CDR3 DNA reads as TGTGCCAGCAGTCCGGGACTACAGAAGAGAGATACGCAGTATTTT. Amino acids: CASSPGLQKRDTQYF.